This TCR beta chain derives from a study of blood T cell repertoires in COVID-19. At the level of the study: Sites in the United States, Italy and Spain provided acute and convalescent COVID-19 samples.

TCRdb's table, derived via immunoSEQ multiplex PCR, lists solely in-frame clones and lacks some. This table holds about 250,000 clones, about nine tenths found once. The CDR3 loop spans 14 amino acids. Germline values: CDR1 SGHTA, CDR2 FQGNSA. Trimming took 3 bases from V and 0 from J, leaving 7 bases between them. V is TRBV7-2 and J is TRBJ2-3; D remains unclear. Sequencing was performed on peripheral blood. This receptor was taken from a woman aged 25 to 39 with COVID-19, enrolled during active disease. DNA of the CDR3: TGTGCCAGCAGCTTTGGGCCTAGCACAGATACGCAGTATTTT. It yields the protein CASSFGPSTDTQYF.